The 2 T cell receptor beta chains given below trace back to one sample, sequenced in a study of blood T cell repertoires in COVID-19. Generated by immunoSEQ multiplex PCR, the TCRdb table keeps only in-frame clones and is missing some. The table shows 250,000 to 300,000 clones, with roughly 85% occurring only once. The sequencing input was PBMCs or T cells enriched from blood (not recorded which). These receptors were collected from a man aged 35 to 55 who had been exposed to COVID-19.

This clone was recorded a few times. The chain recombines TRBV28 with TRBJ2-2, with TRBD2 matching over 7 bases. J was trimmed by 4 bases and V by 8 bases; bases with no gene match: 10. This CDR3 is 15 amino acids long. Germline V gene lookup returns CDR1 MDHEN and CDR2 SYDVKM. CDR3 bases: TGTGCCAGCCGTACCCTGGGGGGGTTCACCGGGGAGCTGTTTTTT. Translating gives CASRTLGGFTGELFF.

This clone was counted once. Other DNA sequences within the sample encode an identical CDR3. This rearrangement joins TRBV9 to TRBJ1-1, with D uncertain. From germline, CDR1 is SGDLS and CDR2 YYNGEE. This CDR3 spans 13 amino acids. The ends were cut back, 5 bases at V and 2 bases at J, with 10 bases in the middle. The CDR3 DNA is TGTGCCAGCAGTGAGGGTGGAAACACTGAAGCTTTCTTT. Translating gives CASSEGGNTEAFF.